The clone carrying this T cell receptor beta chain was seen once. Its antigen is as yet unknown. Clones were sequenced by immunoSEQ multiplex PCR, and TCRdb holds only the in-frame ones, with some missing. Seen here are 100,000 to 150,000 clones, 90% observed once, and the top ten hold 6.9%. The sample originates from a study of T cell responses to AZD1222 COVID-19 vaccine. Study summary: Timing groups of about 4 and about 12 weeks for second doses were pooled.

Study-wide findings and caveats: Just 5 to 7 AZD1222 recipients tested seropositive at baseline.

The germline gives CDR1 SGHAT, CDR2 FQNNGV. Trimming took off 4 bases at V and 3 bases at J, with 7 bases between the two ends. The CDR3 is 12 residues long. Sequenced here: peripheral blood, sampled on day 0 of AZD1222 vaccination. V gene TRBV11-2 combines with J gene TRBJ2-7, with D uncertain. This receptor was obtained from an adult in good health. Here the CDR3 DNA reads TGTGCCAGCAGCTCGAAGGACTACGAGCAGTACTTC. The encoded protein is CASSSKDYEQYF. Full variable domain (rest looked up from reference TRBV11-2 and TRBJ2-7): EAGVAQSPRYKIIEKRQSVAFWCNPISGHATLYWYQQILGQGPKLLIQFQNNGVVDDSQLPKDRFSAERLKGVDSTLKIQPAKLEDSAVYLCASSSKDYEQYFGPGTRLTVT.